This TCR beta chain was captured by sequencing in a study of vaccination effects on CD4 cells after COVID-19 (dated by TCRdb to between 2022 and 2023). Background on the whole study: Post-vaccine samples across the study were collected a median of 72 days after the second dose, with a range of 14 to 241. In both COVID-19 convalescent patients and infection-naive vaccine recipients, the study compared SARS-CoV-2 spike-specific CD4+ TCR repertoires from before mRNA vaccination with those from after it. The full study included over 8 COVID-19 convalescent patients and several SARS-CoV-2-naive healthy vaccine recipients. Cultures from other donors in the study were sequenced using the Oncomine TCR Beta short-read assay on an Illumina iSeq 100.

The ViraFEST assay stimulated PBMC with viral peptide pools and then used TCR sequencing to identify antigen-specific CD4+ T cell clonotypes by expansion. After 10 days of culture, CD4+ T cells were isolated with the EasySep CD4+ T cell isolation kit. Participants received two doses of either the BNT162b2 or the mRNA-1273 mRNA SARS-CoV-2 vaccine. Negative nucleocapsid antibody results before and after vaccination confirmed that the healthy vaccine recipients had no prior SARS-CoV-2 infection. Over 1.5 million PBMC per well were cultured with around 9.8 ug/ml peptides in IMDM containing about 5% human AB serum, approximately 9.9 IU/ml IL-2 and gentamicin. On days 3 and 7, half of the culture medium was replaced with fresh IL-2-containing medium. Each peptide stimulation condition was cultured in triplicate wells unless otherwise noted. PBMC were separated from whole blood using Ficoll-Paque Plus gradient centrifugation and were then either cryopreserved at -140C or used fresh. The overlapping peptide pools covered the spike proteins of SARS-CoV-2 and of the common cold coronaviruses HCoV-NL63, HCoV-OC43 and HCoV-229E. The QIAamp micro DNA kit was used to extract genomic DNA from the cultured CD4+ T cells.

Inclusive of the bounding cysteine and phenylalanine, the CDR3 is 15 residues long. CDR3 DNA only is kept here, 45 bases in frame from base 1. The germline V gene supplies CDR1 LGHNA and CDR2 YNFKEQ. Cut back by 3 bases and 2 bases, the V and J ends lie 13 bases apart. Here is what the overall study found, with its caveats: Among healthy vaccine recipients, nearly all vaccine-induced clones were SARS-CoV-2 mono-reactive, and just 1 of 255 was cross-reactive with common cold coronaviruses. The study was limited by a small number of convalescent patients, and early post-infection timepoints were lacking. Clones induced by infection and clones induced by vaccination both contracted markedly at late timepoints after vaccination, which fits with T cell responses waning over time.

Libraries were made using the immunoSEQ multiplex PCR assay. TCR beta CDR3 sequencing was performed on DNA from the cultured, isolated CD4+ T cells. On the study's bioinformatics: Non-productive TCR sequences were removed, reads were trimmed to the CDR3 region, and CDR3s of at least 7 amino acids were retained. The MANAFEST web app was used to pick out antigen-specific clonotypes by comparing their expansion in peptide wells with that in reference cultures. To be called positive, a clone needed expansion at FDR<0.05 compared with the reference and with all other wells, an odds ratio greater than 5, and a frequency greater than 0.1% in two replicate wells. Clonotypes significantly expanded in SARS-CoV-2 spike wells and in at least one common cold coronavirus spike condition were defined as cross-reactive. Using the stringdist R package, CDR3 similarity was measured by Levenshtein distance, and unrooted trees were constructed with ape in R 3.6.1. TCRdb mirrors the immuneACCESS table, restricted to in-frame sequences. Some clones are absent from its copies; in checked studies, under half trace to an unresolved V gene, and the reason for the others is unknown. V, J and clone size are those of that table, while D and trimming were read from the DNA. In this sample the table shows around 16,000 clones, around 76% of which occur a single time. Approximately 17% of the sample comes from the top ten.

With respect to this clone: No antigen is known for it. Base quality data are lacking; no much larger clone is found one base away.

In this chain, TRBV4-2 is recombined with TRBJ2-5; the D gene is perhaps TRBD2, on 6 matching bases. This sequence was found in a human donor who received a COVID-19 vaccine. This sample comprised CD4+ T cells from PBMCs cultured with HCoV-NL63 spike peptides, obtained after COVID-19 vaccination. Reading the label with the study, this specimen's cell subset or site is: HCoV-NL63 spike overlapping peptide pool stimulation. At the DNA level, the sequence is TGTGCCAGCAGCCAGACCGGGACTTCGCAAGAGACCCAGTACTTC. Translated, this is CASSQTGTSQETQYF.